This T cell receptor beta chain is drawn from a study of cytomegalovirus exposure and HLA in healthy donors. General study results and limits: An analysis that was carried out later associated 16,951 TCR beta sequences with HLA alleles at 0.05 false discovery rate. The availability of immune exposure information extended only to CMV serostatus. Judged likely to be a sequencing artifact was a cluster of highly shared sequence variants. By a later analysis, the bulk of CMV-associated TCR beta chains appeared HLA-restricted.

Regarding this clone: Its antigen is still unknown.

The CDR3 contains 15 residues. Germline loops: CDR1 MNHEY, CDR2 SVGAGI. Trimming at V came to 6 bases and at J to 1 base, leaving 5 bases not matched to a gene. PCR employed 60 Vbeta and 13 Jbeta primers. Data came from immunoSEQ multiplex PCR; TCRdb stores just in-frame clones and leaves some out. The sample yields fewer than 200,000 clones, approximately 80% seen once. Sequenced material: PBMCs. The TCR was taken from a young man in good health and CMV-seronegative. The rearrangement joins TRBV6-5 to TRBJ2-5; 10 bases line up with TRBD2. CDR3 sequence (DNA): TGTGCCAGCAGGACCCTAGCGGGGGCCCAAGAGACCCAGTACTTC. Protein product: CASRTLAGAQETQYF.